The table lists the clone carrying this T cell receptor beta chain with a few counts. This CDR3 has 12 residues. V was cut by 5 bases and J by 5 bases, with 9 bases left in between. Germline CDR1 SEHNR, CDR2 FQNEAQ (reference sequence). TCRbeta library preparation incorporated unique molecular identifiers. MiXCR, applied by TCRdb to the PCR reads, yields one record per CDR3 protein. The table includes a few hundred thousand distinct CDR3 sequences, 9.5% to 10% detected once. The data belong to a study of T-cell reconstitution after alpha-beta-depleted transplantation in children. The clonotype originates from a human donor who donated a stem cell graft to a child with SCID. Material: PBMCs from the stem cell graft donor, obtained from the stem cell graft. The chain has TRBV7-9 and TRBJ2-5; D may be TRBD2 (6 bases). CDR3 sequence reads: CASSGREETQYF. DNA of the CDR3: TGTGCCAGCAGCGGCCGGGAGGAGACCCAGTACTTC. Full variable domain (missing parts from reference TRBV7-9 and TRBJ2-5): DTGVSQNPRHKITKRGQNVTFRCDPISEHNRLYWYRQTLGQGPEFLTYFQNEAQLEKSRLLSDRFSAERPKGSFSTLEIQRTEQGDSAMYLCASSGREETQYFGPGTRLLVL.